The 26 T cell receptor beta chains below were found in one sample sequenced in a study of memory CD4+ T cells and cytomegalovirus serostatus. Clones were sequenced by immunoSEQ multiplex PCR, and TCRdb holds only the in-frame ones, with some missing. Among under 45,000 clones listed, around 72% were seen once. Single viable CD3+CD4+CD8-CD45RO+ cells were sorted as the memory CD4+ T cells. Sequencing input: memory CD4+ T cells from blood. These TCRs come from an adult in good health and CMV-seronegative.

The chain is built from TRBV2 and TRBJ2-3; D remains ambiguous. Germline values: CDR1 SNHLY, CDR2 FYNNEI. This CDR3 has 14 residues. Trimming stripped 6 bases from V and 1 base from J, with 11 bases between. The CDR3 protein is CASSASYGTDTQYF. In nucleotides, the CDR3 is TGTGCCAGCAGCGCTAGTTATGGCACAGATACGCAGTATTTT.

The gene calls are TRBV5-6 and TRBJ2-2; TRBD1 might be the D (5 bases). Germline V gene data show CDR1 as SGHDT and CDR2 as YYEEEE. The V gene lost 2 bases and the J gene lost 4 bases, with 9 bases spanning the gap. CDR3 length equals 14 residues. The CDR3 reads CASSFYQGTGELFF. The CDR3 nucleotides are TGTGCCAGCAGCTTTTATCAGGGCACCGGGGAGCTGTTTTTT. Drawing the rest from reference TRBV5-6 and TRBJ2-2, the complete variable domain is DAGVTQSPTHLIKTRGQQVTLRCSPKSGHDTVSWYQQALGQGPQFIFQYYEEEERQRGNFPDRFSGHQFPNYSSELNVNALLLGDSALYLCASSFYQGTGELFFGEGSRLTVL.

This clone was recorded a few times. The rearrangement uses TRBV2 and TRBJ1-1; TRBD1 agrees at 7 bases. The J segment lost 4 bases and the V segment lost 6 bases, leaving 8 bases of the junction unmatched. The germline V gene encodes CDR1 SNHLY and CDR2 FYNNEI. The CDR3 length is 14 residues. CDR3: CASRGGQSGTEAFF. The CDR3 DNA is TGTGCCAGCAGGGGGGGACAGTCTGGCACTGAAGCTTTCTTT.

The J gene is TRBJ1-2, the V gene TRBV6-5; D is unresolved. Deletions cut 6 bases from V and 4 bases from J, with 15 bases between. The CDR3 consists of 14 residues. Per the germline V gene, CDR1 is MNHEY and CDR2 is SVGAGI. DNA of the CDR3: TGTGCCAGCAGACCCCCCAAACCCGCCTATGGCTACACCTTC. It encodes CASRPPKPAYGYTF.

The chain has TRBV5-4 and TRBJ2-2; D might be TRBD1 or TRBD2, each matching 6 bases. Germline assignment: CDR1 SGHNT and CDR2 YYREEE (reference sequence). V lost 5 bases and J 6 bases, leaving 17 bases between the germline ends. The CDR3 consists of 15 residues. The chain's CDR3 is CASRPAGGASGELFF. In nucleotides, the CDR3 is TGTGCCAGCAGACCGGCCGGGGGCGCTTCCGGGGAGCTGTTTTTT.

This chain joins TRBV6-4 and TRBJ1-1; D gene ambiguous. The CDR3 runs 15 residues. Germline CDR1 MRHNA, CDR2 SNTAGT. Trimming removed 9 bases from V and 1 base from J, with 18 bases in between. The CDR3 region has the DNA TGTGCCAGGTTGATCGCTGGATCGGGGAACACTGAAGCTTTCTTT. It encodes CARLIAGSGNTEAFF.

The chain combines TRBV5-1 with TRBJ1-2, with 7 bases identical to TRBD1. The CDR3 spans 14 residues. Germline lookup yields CDR1 SGHRS and CDR2 YFSETQ. The trim removed 7 bases at V and 5 bases at J, leaving 11 bases unmatched. DNA of the CDR3: TGCGCCAGCCACAGGGGTGATGGGGCTTATGGCTACACCTTC. It specifies CASHRGDGAYGYTF.

The chain carries TRBV11-3 and TRBJ2-1, with D perhaps TRBD1 or TRBD2 (5 bases each). The CDR3 is made up of 13 amino acids. V was cut by 5 bases and J by 10 bases, with 15 bases left in between. Germline V CDR1 and CDR2: SGHNT, YENEEA. The CDR3 protein is CASSADGAREQFF. CDR3 sequence (DNA): TGTGCCAGCAGCGCGGACGGGGCGAGGGAGCAGTTCTTC.

The genes are TRBV9 and TRBJ2-5, with D hard to call. V was pared by 2 bases and J by 0 bases, with 5 bases between. Germline values: CDR1 SGDLS, CDR2 YYNGEE. This CDR3 spans 13 amino acids. As DNA, the CDR3 is TGTGCCAGCAGCGTTACAGACCAAGAGACCCAGTACTTC. This translates into CASSVTDQETQYF. The full variable domain, completed using reference TRBV9 and TRBJ2-5, is DSGVTQTPKHLITATGQRVTLRCSPRSGDLSVYWYQQSLDQGLQFLIQYYNGEERAKGNILERFSAQQFPDLHSELNLSSLELGDSALYFCASSVTDQETQYFGPGTRLLVL.

The chain uses TRBV25-1 and TRBJ2-7, with 8 bases that match TRBD1. Germline loops: CDR1 MGHDK, CDR2 SYGVNS. The V gene end was trimmed by 5 bases and the J gene end by 3 bases; junction bases not matched to a gene: 9. This CDR3 has 15 residues. Here the CDR3 reads CASSPTNRGDYEQYF. CDR3 sequence (DNA): TGTGCCAGCAGTCCTACAAACAGGGGGGACTACGAGCAGTACTTC.

This sequence joins TRBV23-1 and TRBJ1-2; TRBD1 might be the D (6 bases). TRBV23-1 has ORF status, its function being uncertain. The CDR3 extends over 14 amino acids. Deletions cut 4 bases from V and 6 bases from J, with 15 bases between. This chain's CDR3 is CASSRLRTVHGYTF. DNA for the CDR3: TGCGCCAGCAGTCGCCTAAGGACAGTCCATGGCTACACCTTC.

The CDR3 loop reads CASSVPRGEQYF. The CDR3 nucleotides are TGTGCCAGCAGCGTCCCCCGGGGCGAGCAGTACTTC. The chain combines TRBV9 with TRBJ2-7, with TRBD2 as a possible D gene (5 bases). Per the germline V gene, CDR1 is SGDLS and CDR2 is YYNGEE. The length of the CDR3 is 12 residues. V lost 2 bases and J 6 bases, leaving 9 bases between the germline ends.

The rearrangement links TRBV27 to TRBJ1-5; a possible D gene is TRBD1 (5 bases). The germline V and J ends were trimmed by 5 bases and 5 bases, with 16 bases remaining between them. The CDR3 consists of 15 residues. Germline V lookup: CDR1 MNHEY, CDR2 SMNVEV (reference sequence). Written as DNA, the CDR3 is TGTGCCAGCAGTCCCACCGGGGACTGGGATCAGCCCCAGCATTTT. Protein sequence: CASSPTGDWDQPQHF.

The rearrangement joins TRBV7-3 to TRBJ2-2, with 8 nucleotides matching TRBD1. Germline V lookup: CDR1 SGHTA, CDR2 FQGTGA. This CDR3 contains 15 residues. The V and J ends lost 5 bases and 6 bases, in that order; junction bases with no gene match: 8. The DNA for the CDR3 is TGTGCCAGCAGCCAGAACAGGGGGGCACCCGGGGAGCTGTTTTTT. As protein: CASSQNRGAPGELFF.

Written as DNA, the CDR3 is TGTGCCAGCAGCTTAGGGCTCGGGGGGGCCGCAGATACGCAGTATTTT. Translation gives CASSLGLGGAADTQYF. This rearrangement joins TRBV11-3 to TRBJ2-3, with 8 positions matching TRBD2. CDR1 and CDR2 (germline): SGHNT, YENEEA. CDR3 length: 16 residues. V gave up 1 base and J gave up 4 bases; unmatched junction bases: 7.

This chain connects TRBV5-4 to TRBJ1-1, with D uncertain. V shed 4 bases and J shed 8 bases, with 18 bases lying between them. Germline V CDR1 and CDR2: SGHNT, YYREEE (reference sequence). CDR3 length: 14 residues. In DNA, the CDR3 is TGTGCCAGCAGCACGGGGTCCACCTCAGGCGAAGCTTTCTTT. Its protein product is CASSTGSTSGEAFF.

The V call is TRBV5-6, the J call TRBJ1-2; TRBD1 matches at 7 bases. The length of the CDR3 is 12 residues. Germline CDR1 is SGHDT and CDR2 is YYEEEE. V was clipped by 4 bases and J by 14 bases; unmatched bases: 11. The chain's CDR3 is CASSTTRDSETF. The CDR3 nucleotides read TGTGCCAGCAGCACTACCCGGGACAGCGAGACCTTC.

The CDR3 is CASSLTSPTGELFF. The CDR3 DNA follows: TGCGCCAGCAGCTTGACTAGCCCCACCGGGGAGCTGTTTTTT. The chain couples TRBV5-1 to TRBJ2-2; TRBD2 might be the D (6 bases). V was pared by 1 base and J by 4 bases, with 8 bases between. The germline V gene encodes CDR1 SGHRS and CDR2 YFSETQ. The CDR3 is made up of 14 amino acids.

This chain links TRBV5-4 with TRBJ1-6; a possible D gene is TRBD1 (5 bases). CDR3 length: 13 amino acids. Trimming shortened V by 3 bases and J by 6 bases, and 7 bases separated the two germline ends. CDR1 and CDR2 from the germline V gene are SGHNT and YYREEE (reference sequence). CDR3 nucleotide sequence: TGTGCCAGCAGCTCGGACATTAATTCACCCCTCCACTTT. Protein sequence: CASSSDINSPLHF.

A remark on this clone: Compared with germline, one end of the junction differs, possibly owing to a read error. V and J are TRBV13 and TRBJ1-2; 9 nucleotides match TRBD1. Germline CDR1 and CDR2: PRHDT and FYEKMQ (reference sequence). The CDR3 consists of 14 residues. The CDR3 reads CASSLGQGQEGYTF. The CDR3 nucleotides are TGTGCCAGCAGCCTAGGACAGGGGCAGGAAGGCTACACCTTC.

This rearrangement joins TRBV6-5 to TRBJ1-2; D perhaps matches TRBD1 (6 bases). Germline V gene lookup returns CDR1 MNHEY and CDR2 SVGAGI. V gave up 11 bases and J gave up 8 bases, with 21 bases separating them. CDR3 length: 13 amino acids. The CDR3 bases are TGTGCCTCCCGCACGGGGGGGGGCGAGGGCTACACCTTC. Translated: CASRTGGGEGYTF.

The rearrangement joins TRBV7-8 to TRBJ1-1, with no clear D. Per germline, CDR1 SGHVS and CDR2 FQNEAQ. The CDR3 contains 17 residues. The germline V and J ends were trimmed by 1 base and 0 bases, with 15 bases remaining between them. The CDR3 DNA follows: TGTGCCAGCAGCTTAGGGATCAACAGCCAAATGAACACTGAAGCTTTCTTT. This sequence encodes CASSLGINSQMNTEAFF.

The table lists this clone with a few counts. This chain connects TRBV11-2 to TRBJ1-1; 7 bases are a match to TRBD1. Germline CDR1 is SGHAT and CDR2 is FQNNGV. Losses at the gene ends were 5 bases for V and 3 bases for J; bases not matched to a gene: 12. This CDR3 contains 16 residues. DNA for the CDR3: TGTGCCAGCAGCGGGCTGAAGACAGGGCGAGACACTGAAGCTTTCTTT. Translation gives CASSGLKTGRDTEAFF.

The sample holds a few counts of this clone. The V and J genes are TRBV7-9 and TRBJ2-1; a possible D gene is TRBD1 (6 bases). This CDR3 has 14 amino acids. V lost 6 bases and J lost 4, with 13 bases in between. CDR1 SEHNR and CDR2 FQNEAQ come from the germline V gene (reference sequence). CDR3 region: CASSQGLLYNEQFF. CDR3 DNA sequence: TGTGCCAGCAGTCAGGGGCTTTTATACAATGAGCAGTTCTTC.

J is TRBJ2-2 and V is TRBV10-2; D assignment may be TRBD1 or TRBD2 (5 bases each). Trimming shortened V by 4 bases and J by 7 bases, and 16 bases separated the two germline ends. Per germline, CDR1 WSHSY and CDR2 SAAADI. CDR3 length: 15 residues. The CDR3 spells CASSGSGVGVGELFF. The CDR3, as DNA: TGCGCCAGCAGTGGATCCGGGGTGGGGGTCGGGGAGCTGTTTTTT.

The chain uses TRBV25-1 and TRBJ1-5; maybe TRBD1 (5 bases). V was cut by 3 bases and J by 12 bases, with 12 bases left in between. Germline V gene sequence: CDR1 MGHDK, CDR2 SYGVNS. The CDR3 is 12 residues long. The chain's CDR3 is CASSELGEFQHF. The CDR3 DNA sequence: TGTGCCAGCAGTGAGCTAGGGGAGTTCCAGCATTTT.